A selection of T cell receptor beta chains follows, all from one sample in a study of technical replicates of blood from several donors. The table came from immunoSEQ multiplex PCR; TCRdb's copy has only in-frame clones and leaves some out. This sample carries tens of thousands of clones, around nine tenths of them seen once, and the ten largest clones take more than 4%. Sequencing was performed on PBMCs. The receptors here all came from a human donor in good health. Some clones in this sample may be carry-over from other donors' samples. Each CDR3 is given with its conserved first and last residue. The D gene is left open where the match is weak. The size of a clone is reported for some rows only, either as once, few or many, or as a class for expanded clones.

- - TRBJ2-3 TRBV11-2 TGTGCCAGCAGCTTAAACGCACTAGTAGATACGCAGTATTTT CASSLNALVDTQYF
- - TRBJ1-4 TRBV9 TGTGCCAGCAGCCCAGACGGGAGCCCCTATGCTGACGAAAAACTGTTTTTT CASSPDGSPYADEKLFF
TRBD1 - TRBJ2-7 TRBV23-1 TGCGCCAGCAGTCCGGGACAGGGCTACGAGCAGTACTTC CASSPGQGYEQYF
TRBD1 - TRBJ2-7 TRBV7-9 TGTGCCAGCAGCTCACAGGGGATCGAGCAGTACTTC CASSSQGIEQYF
- few TRBJ1-1 TRBV10-3 TGTGCCATCAGTGACTCACAGGGATCTGAAGCTTTCTTT CAISDSQGSEAFF
- - TRBJ2-7 TRBV7-9 TGTGCCAGCAGCCCTTCACTCGAGCAGTACTTC CASSPSLEQYF
- - TRBJ2-5 TRBV4-1 TGCGCCAGCAGCCGCGAGATGTCGGGAGAGTCTCGGAAGACCCAGTACTTC CASSREMSGESRKTQYF
- few TRBJ1-3 TRBV5-1 TGCGCCAGCAGCCTGACGGGAGGCTCTGGAAACACCATATATTTT CASSLTGGSGNTIYF
- - TRBJ1-3 TRBV9 TGTGCCAGCAGCGAACAGCACTCTGGAAACACCATATATTTT CASSEQHSGNTIYF
- - TRBJ1-2 TRBV5-4 TGTGCCAGCAGCCTTCTGGGGCCCGAGATGGATGGCTACACCTTC CASSLLGPEMDGYTF
TRBD1 - TRBJ2-2 TRBV9 TGTGCCAGCAGCGTAAACTCCGGGACAGGGGGCACCGGGGAGCTGTTTTTT CASSVNSGTGGTGELFF
- - TRBJ2-5 TRBV15 TGTGCCACCAGCAAAATAGACAACCAAGAGACCCAGTACTTC CATSKIDNQETQYF
TRBD2 - TRBJ2-1 TRBV7-9 TGTGCCAGCAGCCATAGAGGGGGACTAGCGGGAGTCAATGAGCAGTTCTTC CASSHRGGLAGVNEQFF
- - TRBJ2-1 TRBV7-9 TGTGCCAGCAGCTTTCGGTCCGAAGCCAATGAGCAGTTCTTC CASSFRSEANEQFF
TRBD2 - TRBJ2-5 TRBV6-6 TGTGCCAGCAGCCCCGGGACTAGGGAGACCCAGTACTTC CASSPGTRETQYF
TRBD2 - TRBJ2-2 TRBV9 TGTGCCAGCTCCCGGGATAGCGGGGGGTCTACCGGGGAGCTGTTTTTT CASSRDSGGSTGELFF
- - TRBJ1-3 TRBV5-6 TGTGCCAGCAGCCGGCGGACATTCAGCTCTGGAAACACCATATATTTT CASSRRTFSSGNTIYF
- - TRBJ2-3 TRBV9 TGTGCCAGCAGCGTAGACGAGGAGCTTAGACAGTATTTT CASSVDEELRQYF
- - TRBJ1-2 TRBV6-6 TGTGCCAGCCGCCAGGGTTATGGCTACACCTTC CASRQGYGYTF
- - TRBJ2-1 TRBV7-9 TGTGCCAGCAGCTCCTGGACAGATTACAATGAGCAGTTCTTC CASSSWTDYNEQFF
- - TRBJ2-7 TRBV21-1 TGTGCCAGCAGCACGAAAGCGGGAGGGCCTGTTTACGAGCAGTACTTC CASSTKAGGPVYEQYF
TRBD2 - TRBJ2-5 TRBV4-3 TGCGCCAGCAGCCTATCCCTTCATGGGAGGGGCGAGACCCAGTACTTC CASSLSLHGRGETQYF
TRBD1 - TRBJ2-7 TRBV2 TGTGCCAGCAGCTCCGGGACAGGACAGGAGAGGGAATACGAGCAGTACTTC CASSSGTGQEREYEQYF
- - TRBJ1-6 TRBV9 TGTGCCAGCAGCGCAACAGCCGATTATAATTCACCCCTCCACTTT CASSATADYNSPLHF
TRBD2 - TRBJ2-3 TRBV5-5 TGTGCCAGCAGCCTATTACTAGCGGGGTCGAGAGATACGCAGTATTTT CASSLLLAGSRDTQYF
TRBD2 once TRBJ2-3 TRBV4-2 TGTGCCAGCAGCCAAGAAGCGGGAGCGGGAGCAGATACGCAGTATTTT CASSQEAGAGADTQYF
TRBD2 - TRBJ2-1 TRBV11-3 TGTGCCAGCAGCCAAACTAGCGGGGCACCTTACAATGAGCAGTTCTTC CASSQTSGAPYNEQFF
- - TRBJ2-7 TRBV5-6 TGTGCCAGCAGCTTGGGTCGGGCCTACGAGCAGTACTTC CASSLGRAYEQYF
- - TRBJ2-1 TRBV2 TGTGCCAGCAGGGCCACAAGTGAGCAGTTCTTC CASRATSEQFF
TRBD1 - TRBJ1-1 TRBV9 TGTGCCAGCAGCGTGGGAGGACAGGGGGCTGAAGCTTTCTTT CASSVGGQGAEAFF
TRBD2 - TRBJ2-2 TRBV4-2 TGTGCCAGCAGCCGGGGACTAGCGGGAGGGGGCACCGGGGAGCTGTTTTTT CASSRGLAGGGTGELFF
- - TRBJ2-7 TRBV11-2 TGTGCCAGCAGCTTAGACATGTACAGGAACTACGAGCAGTACTTC CASSLDMYRNYEQYF
- - TRBJ2-3 TRBV6-6 TGTGCCAGCACCCCCCGGACAGATACGCAGTATTTT CASTPRTDTQYF